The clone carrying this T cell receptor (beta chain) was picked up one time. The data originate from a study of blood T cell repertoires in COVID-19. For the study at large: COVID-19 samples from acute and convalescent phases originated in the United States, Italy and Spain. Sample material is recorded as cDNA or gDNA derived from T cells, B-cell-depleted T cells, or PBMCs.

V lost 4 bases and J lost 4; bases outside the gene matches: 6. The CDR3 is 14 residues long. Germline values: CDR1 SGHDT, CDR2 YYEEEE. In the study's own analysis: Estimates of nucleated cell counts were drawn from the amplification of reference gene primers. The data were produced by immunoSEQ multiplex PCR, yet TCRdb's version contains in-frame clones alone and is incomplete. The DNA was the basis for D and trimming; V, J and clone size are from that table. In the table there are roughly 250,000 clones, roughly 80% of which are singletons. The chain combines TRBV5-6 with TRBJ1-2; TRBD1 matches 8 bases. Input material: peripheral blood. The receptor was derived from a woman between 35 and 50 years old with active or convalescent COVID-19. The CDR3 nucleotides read TGTGCCAGCAGCACAAGACAGGGGAGCTATGGCTACACCTTC. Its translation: CASSTRQGSYGYTF. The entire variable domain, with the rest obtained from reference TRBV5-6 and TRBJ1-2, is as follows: DAGVTQSPTHLIKTRGQQVTLRCSPKSGHDTVSWYQQALGQGPQFIFQYYEEEERQRGNFPDRFSGHQFPNYSSELNVNALLLGDSALYLCASSTRQGSYGYTFGSGTRLTVV.